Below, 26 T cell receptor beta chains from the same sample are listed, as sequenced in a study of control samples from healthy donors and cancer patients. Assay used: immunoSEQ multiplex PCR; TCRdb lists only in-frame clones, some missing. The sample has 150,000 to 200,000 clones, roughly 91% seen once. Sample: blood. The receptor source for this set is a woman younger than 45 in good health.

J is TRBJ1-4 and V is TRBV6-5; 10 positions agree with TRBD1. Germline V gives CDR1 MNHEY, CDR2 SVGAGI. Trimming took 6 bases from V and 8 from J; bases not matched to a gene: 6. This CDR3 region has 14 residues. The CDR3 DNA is TGTGCCAGCAGCTCCGACAGGGGGCGGGAAAAACTGTTTTTT. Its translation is CASSSDRGREKLFF.

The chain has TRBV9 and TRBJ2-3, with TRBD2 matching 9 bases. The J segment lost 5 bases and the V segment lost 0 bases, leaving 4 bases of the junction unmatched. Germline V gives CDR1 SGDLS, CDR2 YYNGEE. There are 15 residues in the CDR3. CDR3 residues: CASSVVRGGGDTQYF. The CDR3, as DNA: TGTGCCAGCAGCGTAGTGCGGGGGGGCGGAGATACGCAGTATTTT.

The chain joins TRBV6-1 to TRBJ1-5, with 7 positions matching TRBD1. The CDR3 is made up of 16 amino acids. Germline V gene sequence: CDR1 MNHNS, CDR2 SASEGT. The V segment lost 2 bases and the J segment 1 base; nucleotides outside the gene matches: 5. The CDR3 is CASSETRGRSNQPQHF. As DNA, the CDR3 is TGTGCCAGCAGTGAAACGAGGGGGCGAAGCAATCAGCCCCAGCATTTT.

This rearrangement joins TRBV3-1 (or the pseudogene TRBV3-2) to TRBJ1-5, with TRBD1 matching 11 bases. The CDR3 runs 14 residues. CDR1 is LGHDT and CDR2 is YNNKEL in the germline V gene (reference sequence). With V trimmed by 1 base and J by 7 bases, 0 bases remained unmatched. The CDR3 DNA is TGTGCCAGCAGCCAAGGGACAGGGGGCCAGCCCCAGCATTTT. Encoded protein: CASSQGTGGQPQHF.

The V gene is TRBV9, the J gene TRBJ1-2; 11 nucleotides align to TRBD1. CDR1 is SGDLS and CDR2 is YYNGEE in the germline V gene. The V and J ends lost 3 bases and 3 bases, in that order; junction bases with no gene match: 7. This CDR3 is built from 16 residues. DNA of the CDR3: TGTGCCAGCAGCGCCGGGACAGGGGGTAGGGACTATGGCTACACCTTC. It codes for CASSAGTGGRDYGYTF.

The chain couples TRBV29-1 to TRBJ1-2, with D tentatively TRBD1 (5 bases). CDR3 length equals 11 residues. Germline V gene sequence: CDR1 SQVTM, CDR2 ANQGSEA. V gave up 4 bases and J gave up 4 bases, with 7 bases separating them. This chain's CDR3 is CSVGGVYGYTF. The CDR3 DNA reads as TGCAGCGTTGGAGGGGTCTATGGCTACACCTTC.

This CDR3 is CASSWTGINYGYTF. Here the CDR3 DNA reads TGTGCCAGCAGCTGGACAGGGATTAACTATGGCTACACCTTC. This sequence joins TRBV5-4 and TRBJ1-2; 8 nucleotides match TRBD1. Germline V gene data show CDR1 as SGHNT and CDR2 as YYREEE (reference sequence). The CDR3 extends over 14 amino acids. J lost 1 base, V lost 3 bases, and 2 bases had no gene match.

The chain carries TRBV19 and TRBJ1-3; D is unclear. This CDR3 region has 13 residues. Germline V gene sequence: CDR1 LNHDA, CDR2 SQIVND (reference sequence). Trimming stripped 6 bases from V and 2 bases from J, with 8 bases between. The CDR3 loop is CASRPGPGNTIYF. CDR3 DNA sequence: TGTGCCAGTAGACCCGGTCCTGGAAACACCATATATTTT.

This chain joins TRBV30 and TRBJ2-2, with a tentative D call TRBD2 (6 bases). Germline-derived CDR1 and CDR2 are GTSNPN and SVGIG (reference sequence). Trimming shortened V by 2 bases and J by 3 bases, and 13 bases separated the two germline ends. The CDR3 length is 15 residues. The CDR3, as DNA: TGTGCCTGGAGTTCGGAGGGGAGAGACACCGGGGAGCTGTTTTTT. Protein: CAWSSEGRDTGELFF.

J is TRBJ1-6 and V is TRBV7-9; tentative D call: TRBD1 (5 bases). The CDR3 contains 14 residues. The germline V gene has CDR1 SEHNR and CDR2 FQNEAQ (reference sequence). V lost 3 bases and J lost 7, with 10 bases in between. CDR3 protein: CASSLFQGNSPLHF. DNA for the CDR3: TGTGCCAGCAGCTTGTTCCAGGGAAATTCACCCCTCCACTTT.

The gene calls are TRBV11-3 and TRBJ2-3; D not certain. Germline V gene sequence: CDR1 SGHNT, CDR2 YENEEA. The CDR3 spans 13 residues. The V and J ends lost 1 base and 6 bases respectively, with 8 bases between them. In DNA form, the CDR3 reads TGTGCCAGCAGCTTAGGAGCGTCGGATACGCAGTATTTT. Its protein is CASSLGASDTQYF. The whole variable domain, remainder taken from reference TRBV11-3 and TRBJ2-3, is EAGVVQSPRYKIIEKKQPVAFWCNPISGHNTLYWYLQNLGQGPELLIRYENEEAVDDSQLPKDRFSAERLKGVDSTLKIQPAELGDSAVYLCASSLGASDTQYFGPGTRLTVL.

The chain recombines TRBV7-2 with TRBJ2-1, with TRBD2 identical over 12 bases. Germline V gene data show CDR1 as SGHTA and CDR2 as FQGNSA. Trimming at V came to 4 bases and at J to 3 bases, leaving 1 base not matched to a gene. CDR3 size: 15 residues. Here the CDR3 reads CASSSTSGGYNEQFF. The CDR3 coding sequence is TGTGCCAGCAGCTCGACTAGCGGGGGCTACAATGAGCAGTTCTTC.

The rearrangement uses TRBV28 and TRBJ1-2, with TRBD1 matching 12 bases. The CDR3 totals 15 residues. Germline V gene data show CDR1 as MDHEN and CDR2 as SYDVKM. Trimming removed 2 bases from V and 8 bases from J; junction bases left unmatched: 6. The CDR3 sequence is CASSLGDRGRQGYTF. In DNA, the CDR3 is TGTGCCAGCAGTTTAGGGGACAGGGGGCGTCAAGGCTACACCTTC.

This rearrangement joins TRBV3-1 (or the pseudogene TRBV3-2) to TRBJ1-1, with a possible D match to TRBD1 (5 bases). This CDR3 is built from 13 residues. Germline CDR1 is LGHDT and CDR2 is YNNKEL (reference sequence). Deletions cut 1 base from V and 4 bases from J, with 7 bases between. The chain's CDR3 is CASSQAGFTEAFF. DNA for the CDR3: TGTGCCAGCAGCCAAGCAGGGTTCACTGAAGCTTTCTTT.

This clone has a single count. CDR3 DNA: TGTGCCAGCAGTGATTCAGGGGGCTATGAAAAACTGTTTTTT. Amino acids: CASSDSGGYEKLFF. V gene TRBV2 combines with J gene TRBJ1-4, with TRBD1 matching over 8 bases. Germline V gene data show CDR1 as SNHLY and CDR2 as FYNNEI. Losses at the gene ends were 3 bases for V and 6 bases for J; bases not matched to a gene: 3. The CDR3 spans 14 residues.

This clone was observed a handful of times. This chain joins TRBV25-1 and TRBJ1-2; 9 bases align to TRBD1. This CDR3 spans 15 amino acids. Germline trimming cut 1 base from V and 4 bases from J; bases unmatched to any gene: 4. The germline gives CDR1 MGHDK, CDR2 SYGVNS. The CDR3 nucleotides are TGTGCCAGCAGTGAATTGGACAGGGGACCCTATGGCTACACCTTC. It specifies CASSELDRGPYGYTF.

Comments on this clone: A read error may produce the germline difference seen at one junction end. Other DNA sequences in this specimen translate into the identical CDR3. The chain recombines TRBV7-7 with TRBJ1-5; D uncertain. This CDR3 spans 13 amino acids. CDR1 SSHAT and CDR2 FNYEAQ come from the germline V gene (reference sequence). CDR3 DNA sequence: TGTGCTAGCAGCTTAGGCCCGAATCAGCCCCAGCATTTT. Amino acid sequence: CASSLGPNQPQHF.

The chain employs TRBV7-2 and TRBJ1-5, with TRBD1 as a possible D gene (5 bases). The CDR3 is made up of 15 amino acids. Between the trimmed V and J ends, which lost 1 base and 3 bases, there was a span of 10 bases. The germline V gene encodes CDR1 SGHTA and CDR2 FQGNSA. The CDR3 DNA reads TGTGCCAGCAGCTTAGGGGGGTCCGCCAATCAGCCCCAGCATTTT. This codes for CASSLGGSANQPQHF.

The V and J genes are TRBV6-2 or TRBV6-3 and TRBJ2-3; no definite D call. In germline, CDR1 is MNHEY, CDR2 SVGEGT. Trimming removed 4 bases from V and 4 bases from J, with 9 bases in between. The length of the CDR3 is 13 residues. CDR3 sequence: CASSSGSADTQYF. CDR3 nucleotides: TGTGCCAGCAGTTCCGGGTCCGCAGATACGCAGTATTTT.

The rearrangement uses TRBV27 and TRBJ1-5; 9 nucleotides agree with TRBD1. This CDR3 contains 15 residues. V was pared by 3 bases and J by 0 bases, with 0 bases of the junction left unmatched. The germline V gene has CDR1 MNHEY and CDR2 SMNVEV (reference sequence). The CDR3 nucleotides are TGTGCCAGCAGTTTGACAGGGGGTAGCAATCAGCCCCAGCATTTT. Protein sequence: CASSLTGGSNQPQHF.

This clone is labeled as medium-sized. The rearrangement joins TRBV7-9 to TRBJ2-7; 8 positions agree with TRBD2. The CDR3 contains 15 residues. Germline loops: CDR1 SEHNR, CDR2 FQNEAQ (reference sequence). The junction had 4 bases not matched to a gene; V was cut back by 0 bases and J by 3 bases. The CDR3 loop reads CASSLAGTRDYEQYF. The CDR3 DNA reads TGTGCCAGCAGCTTAGCCGGGACTAGAGACTACGAGCAGTACTTC.

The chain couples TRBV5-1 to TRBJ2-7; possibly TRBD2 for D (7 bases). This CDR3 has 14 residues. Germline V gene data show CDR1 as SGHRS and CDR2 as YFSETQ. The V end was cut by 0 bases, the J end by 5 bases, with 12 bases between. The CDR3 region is CASSLEGGLDEQYF. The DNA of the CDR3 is TGCGCCAGCAGCTTGGAGGGGGGGCTCGACGAGCAGTACTTC.

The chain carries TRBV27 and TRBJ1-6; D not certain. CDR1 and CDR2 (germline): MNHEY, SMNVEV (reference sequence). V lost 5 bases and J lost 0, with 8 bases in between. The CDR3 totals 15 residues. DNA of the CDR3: TGTGCCAGCAGTCCCCGGAGCTCCTATAATTCACCCCTCCACTTT. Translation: CASSPRSSYNSPLHF.

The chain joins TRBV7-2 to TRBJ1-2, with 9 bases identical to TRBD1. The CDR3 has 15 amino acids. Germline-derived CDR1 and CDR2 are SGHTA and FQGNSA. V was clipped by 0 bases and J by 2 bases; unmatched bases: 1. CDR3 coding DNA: TGTGCCAGCAGCTTAGCGGGACAGGGAAACTATGGCTACACCTTC. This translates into CASSLAGQGNYGYTF.

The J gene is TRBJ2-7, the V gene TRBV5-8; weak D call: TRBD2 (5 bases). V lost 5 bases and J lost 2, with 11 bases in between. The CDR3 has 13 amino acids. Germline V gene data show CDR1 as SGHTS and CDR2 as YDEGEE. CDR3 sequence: CASSLPGTYEQYF. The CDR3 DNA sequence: TGTGCCAGCAGTCTGCCGGGGACCTACGAGCAGTACTTC.

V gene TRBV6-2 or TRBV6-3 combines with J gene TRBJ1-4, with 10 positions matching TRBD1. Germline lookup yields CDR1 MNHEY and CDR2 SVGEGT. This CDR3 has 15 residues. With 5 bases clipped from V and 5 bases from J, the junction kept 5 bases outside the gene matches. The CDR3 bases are TGTGCCAGCAGTGGGGACAGGGGCCGAAATGAAAAACTGTTTTTT. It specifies CASSGDRGRNEKLFF.